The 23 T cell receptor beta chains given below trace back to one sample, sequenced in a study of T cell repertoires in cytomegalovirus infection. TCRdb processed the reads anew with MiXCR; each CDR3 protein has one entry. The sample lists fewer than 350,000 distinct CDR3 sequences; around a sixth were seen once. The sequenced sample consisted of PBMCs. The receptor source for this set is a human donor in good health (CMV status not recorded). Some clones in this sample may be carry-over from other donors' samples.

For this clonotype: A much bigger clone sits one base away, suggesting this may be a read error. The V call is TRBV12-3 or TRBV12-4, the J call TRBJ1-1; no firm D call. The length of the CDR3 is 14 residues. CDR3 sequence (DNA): TGTGCCAGCAGTTTAGGAGGAGGGAACACTGAAGCTATCTTT. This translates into CASSLGGGNTEAIF.

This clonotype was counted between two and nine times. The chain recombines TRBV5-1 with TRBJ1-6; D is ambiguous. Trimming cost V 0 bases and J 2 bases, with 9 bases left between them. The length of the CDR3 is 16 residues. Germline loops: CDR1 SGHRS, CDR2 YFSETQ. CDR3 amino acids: CASSLDGGAYNSPLHF. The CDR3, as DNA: TGCGCCAGCAGCTTGGATGGCGGAGCCTATAATTCACCCCTCCACTTT. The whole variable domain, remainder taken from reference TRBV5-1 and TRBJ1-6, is KAGVTQTPRYLIKTRGQQVTLSCSPISGHRSVSWYQQTPGQGLQFLFEYFSETQRNKGNFPGRFSGRQFSNSRSEMNVSTLELGDSALYLCASSLDGGAYNSPLHFGNGTRLTVT.

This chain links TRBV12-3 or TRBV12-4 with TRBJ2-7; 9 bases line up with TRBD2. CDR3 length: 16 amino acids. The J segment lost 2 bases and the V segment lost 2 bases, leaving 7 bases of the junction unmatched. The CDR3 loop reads CASSLKAGGGAYEQYF. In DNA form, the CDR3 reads TGTGCCAGCAGTTTAAAAGCGGGGGGAGGTGCCTACGAGCAGTACTTC.

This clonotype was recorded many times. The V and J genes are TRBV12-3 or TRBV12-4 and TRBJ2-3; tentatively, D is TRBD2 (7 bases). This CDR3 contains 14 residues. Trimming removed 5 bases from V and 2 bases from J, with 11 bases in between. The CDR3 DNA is TGTGCCAGCAGTGAGCGGGGACACACAGATACGCAGTATTTT. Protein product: CASSERGHTDTQYF.

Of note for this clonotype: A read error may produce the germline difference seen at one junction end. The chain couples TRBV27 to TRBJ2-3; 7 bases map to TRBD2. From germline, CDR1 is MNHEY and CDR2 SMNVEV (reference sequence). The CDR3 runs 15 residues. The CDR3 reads CASTGLSSGVDTPYF. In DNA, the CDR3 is TGTGCCAGCACCGGTCTCTCGAGCGGGGTGGATACGCCGTATTTT.

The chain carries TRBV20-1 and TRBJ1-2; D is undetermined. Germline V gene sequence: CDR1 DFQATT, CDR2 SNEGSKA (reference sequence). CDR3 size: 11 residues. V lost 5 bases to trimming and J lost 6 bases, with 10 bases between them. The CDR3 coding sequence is TGCAGTGCTTACCAGGAAAATGGCTACACCTTC. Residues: CSAYQENGYTF.

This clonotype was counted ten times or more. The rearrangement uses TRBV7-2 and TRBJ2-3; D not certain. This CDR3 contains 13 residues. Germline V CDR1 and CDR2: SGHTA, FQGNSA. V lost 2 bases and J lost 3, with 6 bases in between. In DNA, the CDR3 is TGTGCCAGCAGCTTAACCGGGACAGATACGCAGTATTTT. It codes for CASSLTGTDTQYF.

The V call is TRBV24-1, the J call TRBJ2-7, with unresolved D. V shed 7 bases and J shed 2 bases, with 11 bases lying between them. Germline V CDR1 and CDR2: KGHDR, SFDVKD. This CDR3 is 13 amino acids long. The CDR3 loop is CATREGPAYEQYF. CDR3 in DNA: TGTGCCACCAGAGAAGGTCCAGCCTACGAGCAGTACTTC.

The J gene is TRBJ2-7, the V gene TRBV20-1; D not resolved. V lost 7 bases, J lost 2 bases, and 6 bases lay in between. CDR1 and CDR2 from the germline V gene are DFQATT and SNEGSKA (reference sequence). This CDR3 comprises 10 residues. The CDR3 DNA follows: TGCAGTGTTGGGCCCTACGAGCAGTACTTC. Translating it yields CSVGPYEQYF.

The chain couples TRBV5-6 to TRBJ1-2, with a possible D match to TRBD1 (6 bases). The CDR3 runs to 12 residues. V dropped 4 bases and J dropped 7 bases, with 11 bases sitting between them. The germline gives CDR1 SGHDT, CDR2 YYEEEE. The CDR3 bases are TGTGCCAGCAGCCGAGGGGGGCCTGGCTACACCTTC. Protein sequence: CASSRGGPGYTF. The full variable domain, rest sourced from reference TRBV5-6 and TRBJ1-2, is DAGVTQSPTHLIKTRGQQVTLRCSPKSGHDTVSWYQQALGQGPQFIFQYYEEEERQRGNFPDRFSGHQFPNYSSELNVNALLLGDSALYLCASSRGGPGYTFGSGTRLTVV.

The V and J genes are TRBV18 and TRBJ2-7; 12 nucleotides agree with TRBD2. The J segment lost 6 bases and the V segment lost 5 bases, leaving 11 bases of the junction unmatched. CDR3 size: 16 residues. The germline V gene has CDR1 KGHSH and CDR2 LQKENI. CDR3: CASSSHLLAGGFEQYF. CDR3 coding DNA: TGTGCCAGCTCATCGCACCTACTAGCGGGGGGCTTCGAGCAGTACTTC.

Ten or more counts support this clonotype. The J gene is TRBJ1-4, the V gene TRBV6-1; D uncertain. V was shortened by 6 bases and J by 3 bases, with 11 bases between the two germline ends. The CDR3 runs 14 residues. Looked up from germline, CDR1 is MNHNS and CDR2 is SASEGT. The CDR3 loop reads CASRTLAPNEKLFF. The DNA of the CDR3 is TGTGCCAGCAGGACTCTCGCTCCTAATGAAAAACTGTTTTTT.

In nucleotides, the CDR3 is TGTGCCAGCAGTAAGATAACGCGGATGGAAGCTTTCTTT. It specifies CASSKITRMEAFF. The chain employs TRBV2 and TRBJ1-1; D ambiguous. Germline assignment: CDR1 SNHLY and CDR2 FYNNEI. V lost 5 bases and J lost 8, with 15 bases in between. The CDR3 sequence is 13 residues long.

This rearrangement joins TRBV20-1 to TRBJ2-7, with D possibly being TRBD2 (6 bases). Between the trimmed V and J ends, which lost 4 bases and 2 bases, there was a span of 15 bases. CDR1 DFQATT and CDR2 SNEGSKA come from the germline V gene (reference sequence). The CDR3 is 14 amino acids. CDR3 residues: CSANPLGGAYEQYF. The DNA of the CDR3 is TGCAGTGCTAACCCCCTGGGGGGAGCCTACGAGCAGTACTTC.

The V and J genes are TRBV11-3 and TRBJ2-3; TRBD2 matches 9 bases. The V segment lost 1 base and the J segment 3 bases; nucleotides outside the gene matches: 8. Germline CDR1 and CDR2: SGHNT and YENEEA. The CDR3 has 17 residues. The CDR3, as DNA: TGTGCCAGCAGCTTAGGCTCTAGCGGGGCGGCAACAGATACGCAGTATTTT. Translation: CASSLGSSGAATDTQYF. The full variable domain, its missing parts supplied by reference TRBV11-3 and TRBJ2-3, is EAGVVQSPRYKIIEKKQPVAFWCNPISGHNTLYWYLQNLGQGPELLIRYENEEAVDDSQLPKDRFSAERLKGVDSTLKIQPAELGDSAVYLCASSLGSSGAATDTQYFGPGTRLTVL.

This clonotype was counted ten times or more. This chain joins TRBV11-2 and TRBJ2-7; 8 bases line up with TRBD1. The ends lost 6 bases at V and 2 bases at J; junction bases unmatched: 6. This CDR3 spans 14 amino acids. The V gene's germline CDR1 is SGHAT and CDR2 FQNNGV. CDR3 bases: TGTGCCAGCAGTCTCGACAGGGGACCCTACGAGCAGTACTTC. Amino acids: CASSLDRGPYEQYF.

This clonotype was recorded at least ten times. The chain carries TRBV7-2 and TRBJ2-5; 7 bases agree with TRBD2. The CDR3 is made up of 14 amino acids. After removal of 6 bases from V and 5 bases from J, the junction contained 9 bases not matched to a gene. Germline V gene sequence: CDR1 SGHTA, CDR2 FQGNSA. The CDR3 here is CASSQMREGETQYF. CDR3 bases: TGTGCCAGCAGTCAAATGAGGGAGGGGGAGACCCAGTACTTC.

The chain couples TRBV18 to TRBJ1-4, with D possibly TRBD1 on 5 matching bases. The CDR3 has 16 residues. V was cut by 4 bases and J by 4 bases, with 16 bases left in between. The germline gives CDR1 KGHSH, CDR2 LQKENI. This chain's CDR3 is CASSLNTGTGNEKLFF. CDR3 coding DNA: TGTGCCAGCTCACTGAATACCGGGACGGGTAATGAAAAACTGTTTTTT. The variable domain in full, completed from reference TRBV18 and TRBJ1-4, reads NAGVMQNPRHLVRRRGQEARLRCSPMKGHSHVYWYRQLPEEGLKFMVYLQKENIIDESGMPKERFSAEFPKEGPSILRIQQVVRGDSAAYFCASSLNTGTGNEKLFFGSGTQLSVL.

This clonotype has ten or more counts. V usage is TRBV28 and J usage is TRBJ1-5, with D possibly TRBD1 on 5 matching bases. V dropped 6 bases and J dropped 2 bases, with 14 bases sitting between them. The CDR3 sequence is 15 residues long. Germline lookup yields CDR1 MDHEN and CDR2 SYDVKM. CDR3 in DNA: TGTGCCAGCAGCCCCGAGTCGGGGGGCAATCAGCCCCAGCATTTT. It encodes CASSPESGGNQPQHF.

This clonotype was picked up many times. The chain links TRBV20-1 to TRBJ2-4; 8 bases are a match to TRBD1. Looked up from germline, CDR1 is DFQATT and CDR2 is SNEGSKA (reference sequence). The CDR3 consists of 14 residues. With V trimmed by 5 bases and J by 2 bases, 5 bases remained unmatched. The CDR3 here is CSAGYRGSKNIQYF. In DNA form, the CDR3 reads TGCAGTGCTGGCTACAGGGGGTCCAAAAACATTCAGTACTTC.

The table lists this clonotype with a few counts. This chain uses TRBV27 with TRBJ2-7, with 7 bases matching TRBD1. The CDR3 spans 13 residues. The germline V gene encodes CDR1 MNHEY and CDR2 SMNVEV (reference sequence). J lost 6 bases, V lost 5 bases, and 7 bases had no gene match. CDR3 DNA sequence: TGTGCCAGCAGTCCCTCGACAGGGTCCGAGCAGTACTTC. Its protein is CASSPSTGSEQYF.

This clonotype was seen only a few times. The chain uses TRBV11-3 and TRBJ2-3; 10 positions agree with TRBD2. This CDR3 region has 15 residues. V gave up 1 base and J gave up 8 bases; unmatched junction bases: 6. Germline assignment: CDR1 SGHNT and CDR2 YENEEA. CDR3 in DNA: TGTGCCAGCAGCTTAGCGCCTAGCGGGGGCGGTACGCAGTATTTT. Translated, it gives CASSLAPSGGGTQYF. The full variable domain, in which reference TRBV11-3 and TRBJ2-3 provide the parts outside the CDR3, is EAGVVQSPRYKIIEKKQPVAFWCNPISGHNTLYWYLQNLGQGPELLIRYENEEAVDDSQLPKDRFSAERLKGVDSTLKIQPAELGDSAVYLCASSLAPSGGGTQYFGPGTRLTVL.

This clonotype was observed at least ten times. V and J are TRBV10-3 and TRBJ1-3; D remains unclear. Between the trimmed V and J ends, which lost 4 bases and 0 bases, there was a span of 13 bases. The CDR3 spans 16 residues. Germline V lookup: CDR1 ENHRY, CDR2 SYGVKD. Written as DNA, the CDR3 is TGTGCCATCAGTGCTTTAGCCAGACGCTCTGGAAACACCATATATTTT. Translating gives CAISALARRSGNTIYF.